This T cell receptor (beta chain) comes out of a study of blood T cell repertoires in COVID-19. Study overall: Researchers got acute and convalescent COVID-19 samples from the United States, Italy and Spain. PBMCs, B-cell-depleted T cells, or T cells provided the cDNA or gDNA that made up the material.

Authors' data handling: From reference gene primer amplification, estimates of nucleated cell counts were derived. TCRdb keeps only in-frame clones here, not all; method: immunoSEQ multiplex PCR. V and J calls plus clone size are reproduced from that table; the DNA served to infer D and trimming. There are 200,000 to 250,000 clones in the sample; about 84% occur only once, and roughly 13% lies in the top ten. The CDR3 sequence is 16 residues long. Trimming shortened V by 0 bases and J by 2 bases, and 11 bases separated the two germline ends. Germline V gene lookup returns CDR1 SEHNR and CDR2 FQNEAQ (reference sequence).

This sequence joins TRBV7-9 and TRBJ2-1; the D gene is possibly TRBD2 (6 bases). The material sequenced was peripheral blood. This clonotype was sampled from a human donor in a cohort sampled during active COVID-19. CDR3 coding DNA: TGTGCCAGCAGCTTAGCTGGCGGGACCCCCTACAATGAGCAGTTCTTC. Translated, it gives CASSLAGGTPYNEQFF.